This T cell receptor (beta chain) originates from a study of metastatic and nonmetastatic thyroid tumors. Overall study: Repertoire comparison spanned blood and tumor or nodule tissue of malignant and benign thyroid patients.

None of the patients had undergone any treatment ahead of thyroid surgery. TCRdb ran MiXCR on the PCR reads. The top ten clones hold around an eighth of a sample with roughly 16,000 clones, about 29% of them seen once. Germline lookup yields CDR1 LNHDA and CDR2 SQIVND (reference sequence). The CDR3 is 13 residues long. With 2 bases removed from V and 7 bases from J, the gap between germline ends came to 12 bases. This clone was recorded many times. This clonotype was sampled from a male donor with papillary thyroid cancer or a benign thyroid nodule (not recorded which). Some clones in this sample may be carry-over from other donors' samples. The chain uses TRBV19 and TRBJ2-7; D is possibly TRBD2 (5 bases). The sample taken for sequencing was tumor tissue. The CDR3 region is CASSILLGGEQYF. The CDR3, as DNA: TGTGCCAGTAGTATACTACTAGGAGGAGAGCAGTACTTC.